The next 13 T cell receptor beta chains were all read from a single sample in a study of blood T cell repertoires in COVID-19 (TCRdb year 2020). The library was built by means of the immunoSEQ multiplex PCR assay. What TCRdb holds here is the immuneACCESS table cut down to in-frame rearrangements. Part of the clones is not present; checked against another copy, under half of the missing clones reflect an unresolved V gene, and the others are unexplained. The sample table shows hundreds of thousands of clones, and 70% to 90% are seen once. The biggest ten clones account for about 1.6% of the sample. Source material: PBMCs or T cells enriched from blood (not recorded which). The receptor set was obtained from a woman aged 50 to 60 who had recovered from COVID-19.

This chain connects TRBV7-6 to TRBJ1-1; D remains unclear. Germline V gene sequence: CDR1 SGHVS, CDR2 FNYEAQ. Trimming took off 5 bases at V and 1 base at J, with 11 bases between the two ends. The CDR3 has 14 amino acids. Here the CDR3 DNA reads TGTGCCAGCAGCCACCCCGGGAGGAACACTGAAGCTTTCTTT. Residues: CASSHPGRNTEAFF. Based on the CDR3 plus reference TRBV7-6 and TRBJ1-1, the full variable domain is GAGVSQSPRYKVTKRGQDVALRCDPISGHVSLYWYRQALGQGPEFLTYFNYEAQQDKSGLPNDRFSAERPEGSISTLTIQRTEQRDSAMYRCASSHPGRNTEAFFGQGTRLTVV.

This clone was counted a single time. The V call is TRBV28, the J call TRBJ2-1; 7 bases fit TRBD2. The V and J ends lost 8 bases and 8 bases, in that order; junction bases with no gene match: 9. The CDR3 spans 13 residues. Germline V gene sequence: CDR1 MDHEN, CDR2 SYDVKM. The chain's CDR3 is CASSVAGRDEQFF. In nucleotides, the CDR3 is TGTGCCAGCTCCGTGGCGGGGAGGGATGAGCAGTTCTTC.

This clone was seen only a few times. The CDR3 is CASSLEGRGTDTQYF. CDR3 coding DNA: TGTGCCAGCAGCTTAGAGGGGAGGGGGACAGATACGCAGTATTTT. The chain links TRBV7-2 to TRBJ2-3; D is possibly TRBD2 (7 bases). With 1 base removed from V and 3 bases from J, the gap between germline ends came to 11 bases. The CDR3 is made up of 15 amino acids. Germline CDR1 is SGHTA and CDR2 is FQGNSA. The full variable domain, completed using reference TRBV7-2 and TRBJ2-3, is GAGVSQSPSNKVTEKGKDVELRCDPISGHTALYWYRQSLGQGLEFLIYFQGNSAPDKSGLPSDRFSAERTGGSVSTLTIQRTQQEDSAVYLCASSLEGRGTDTQYFGPGTRLTVL.

This rearrangement joins TRBV3-1 (or the pseudogene TRBV3-2) to TRBJ2-5, with TRBD1 matching over 7 bases. The CDR3 is made up of 14 amino acids. Germline V CDR1 and CDR2: LGHDT, YNNKEL (reference sequence). V lost 1 base to trimming and J lost 3 bases; unmatched junction nucleotides: 2. CDR3 residues: CASSQVQGKETQYF. For the CDR3, the DNA is TGTGCCAGCAGCCAAGTACAGGGGAAAGAGACCCAGTACTTC.

CDR3 sequence: CASSEIQSRTEAFF. DNA for the CDR3: TGTGCCAGCAGCGAGATACAGAGTCGGACTGAAGCTTTCTTT. The V and J genes are TRBV3-1 (or the pseudogene TRBV3-2) and TRBJ1-1; no reliable D call. Germline values: CDR1 LGHDT, CDR2 YNNKEL (reference sequence). CDR3 size: 14 residues. Between the trimmed V and J ends, which lost 5 bases and 5 bases, there was a span of 15 bases.

The rearrangement joins TRBV3-1 (or the pseudogene TRBV3-2) to TRBJ2-5; D uncertain. This CDR3 spans 11 amino acids. CDR1 and CDR2 from the germline V gene are LGHDT and YNNKEL (reference sequence). With 2 bases removed from V and 6 bases from J, the gap between germline ends came to 4 bases. CDR3: CASSQIKTQYF. In DNA, the CDR3 is TGTGCCAGCAGCCAAATAAAGACCCAGTACTTC.

The rearrangement uses TRBV27 and TRBJ1-2; D remains unclear. The CDR3 is 13 residues long. Germline CDR1 reads MNHEY; CDR2 reads SMNVEV (reference sequence). The V gene lost 7 bases and the J gene lost 3 bases, with 12 bases spanning the gap. The CDR3 coding sequence is TGTGCCAGCACCGATACAAGATACTATGGCTACACCTTC. Translating it yields CASTDTRYYGYTF.

This rearrangement joins TRBV6-4 to TRBJ2-3, with 10 bases that match TRBD2. The CDR3 runs 16 residues. Germline V lookup: CDR1 MRHNA, CDR2 SNTAGT. V lost 4 bases to trimming and J lost 2 bases; unmatched junction nucleotides: 6. CDR3 nucleotide sequence: TGTGCCAGCAGTGTGCTAGCGGGAGCCGACACAGATACGCAGTATTTT. As protein: CASSVLAGADTDTQYF.

This chain uses TRBV30 with TRBJ2-7; maybe TRBD2 (5 bases). Trimming stripped 4 bases from V and 0 bases from J, with 13 bases between. The V gene's germline CDR1 is GTSNPN and CDR2 SVGIG (reference sequence). This CDR3 has 14 residues. The CDR3 nucleotides are TGTGCCTGGATGACGGCTGGGAGCTCCTACGAGCAGTACTTC. Translation gives CAWMTAGSSYEQYF.

The count of this clone is one. This chain links TRBV5-4 with TRBJ2-7, with D perhaps TRBD1 (6 bases). The CDR3 length is 13 residues. V was cut by 1 base and J by 5 bases, with 10 bases left in between. Germline lookup yields CDR1 SGHNT and CDR2 YYREEE (reference sequence). As DNA, the CDR3 is TGTGCCAGCAGCTTGACAGGGATCGACGAGCAGTACTTC. This codes for CASSLTGIDEQYF.

The gene calls are TRBV4-3 and TRBJ2-1, with 7 bases that match TRBD2. The CDR3 runs to 15 residues. Losses at the gene ends were 0 bases for V and 7 bases for J; bases not matched to a gene: 6. The germline V gene has CDR1 LGHNA and CDR2 YSLEER. The CDR3: CASSQEELARNEQFF. The DNA of the CDR3 is TGCGCCAGCAGCCAAGAAGAACTAGCGAGAAATGAGCAGTTCTTC.

The chain has TRBV11-2 and TRBJ2-7, with 12 nucleotides matching TRBD2. This CDR3 region has 18 residues. V was pared by 5 bases and J by 2 bases, with 13 bases of the junction left unmatched. Germline V gives CDR1 SGHAT, CDR2 FQNNGV. CDR3 sequence reads: CASSPTTRLAGEPYEQYF. The CDR3 region has the DNA TGTGCCAGCAGCCCCACGACACGACTAGCGGGAGAGCCCTACGAGCAGTACTTC.

This clone was counted a single time. This chain joins TRBV9 and TRBJ2-3; D might be TRBD2 (5 bases). V lost 3 bases and J lost 8, with 16 bases in between. CDR1 and CDR2 (germline): SGDLS, YYNGEE. The length of the CDR3 is 14 residues. DNA for the CDR3: TGTGCCAGCAGCGCCACTAGTGGCGGCTTTACGCAGTATTTT. It specifies CASSATSGGFTQYF.